The 20 T cell receptor beta chains below come from one sample, sequenced in a study of identical twins. TCRdb re-called the 5' RACE reads through MiXCR, storing one row per CDR3 protein. The data show about 530,000 distinct CDR3 sequences, approximately 14% seen once. The same sample was also used in a study of yellow fever vaccine responses in identical twins.

The sample was CD4+ T cells sorted from blood. These receptors all come from a woman between 18 and 29 years old in good health.

The V gene is TRBV29-1, the J gene TRBJ2-5; perhaps TRBD2 as D (6 bases). The CDR3 is 11 amino acids. V was pared by 7 bases and J by 5 bases, with 11 bases between. Germline lookup yields CDR1 SQVTM and CDR2 ANQGSEA. CDR3 in amino acids: CSGGTPETQYF. CDR3 nucleotides: TGCAGCGGGGGGACTCCGGAGACCCAGTACTTC.

In this sample, this clonotype turned up many times. The chain combines TRBV4-1 with TRBJ1-5, with D tentatively TRBD1 (6 bases). Germline CDR1 and CDR2: MGHRA and YSYEKL. V lost 4 bases and J lost 3, with 16 bases in between. The CDR3 is 16 amino acids. Here the CDR3 DNA reads TGCGCCAGCAGCCGAGAGGGGGGGGTCCACAATCAGCCCCAGCATTTT. As protein: CASSREGGVHNQPQHF.

The V call is TRBV20-1, the J call TRBJ2-1; D uncertain. V lost 0 bases to trimming and J lost 6 bases, with 9 bases between them. The CDR3 has 13 amino acids. CDR1 and CDR2 (germline): DFQATT, SNEGSKA (reference sequence). The CDR3 nucleotides read TGCAGTGCTAGAGATCAGGTGCGCAATGAGCAGTTCTTC. It specifies CSARDQVRNEQFF.

This clonotype has more than one count but fewer than ten. This sequence joins TRBV4-1 and TRBJ2-7; D not certain. V dropped 3 bases and J dropped 7 bases, with 10 bases sitting between them. This CDR3 is 12 amino acids long. The germline gives CDR1 MGHRA, CDR2 YSYEKL. The CDR3 spells CASSQDLREQYF. The CDR3 coding sequence is TGCGCCAGCAGCCAGGATCTGCGGGAGCAGTACTTC.

The V gene is TRBV7-9, the J gene TRBJ2-7, with TRBD1 matching over 11 bases. The germline CDR1 and CDR2 sequences are SEHNR and FQNEAQ (reference sequence). With V trimmed by 1 base and J by 5 bases, 4 bases remained unmatched. This CDR3 is built from 15 residues. The CDR3 DNA reads as TGTGCCAGCAGCTTAGAGGGACAGGGGGTAAACGAGCAGTACGTC. Encoded protein: CASSLEGQGVNEQYV.

This rearrangement joins TRBV20-1 to TRBJ2-1; D gene ambiguous. Germline lookup yields CDR1 DFQATT and CDR2 SNEGSKA (reference sequence). V dropped 5 bases and J dropped 3 bases, with 2 bases sitting between them. The CDR3 is 10 amino acids. The CDR3 reads CSAYYNEQFF. DNA of the CDR3: TGCAGTGCTTACTACAATGAGCAGTTCTTC.

In this sample, this clonotype turned up a few times. The chain links TRBV10-3 to TRBJ1-1, with 7 nucleotides matching TRBD1. Trimming removed 10 bases from V and 4 bases from J; junction bases left unmatched: 3. Germline loops: CDR1 ENHRY, CDR2 SYGVKD. CDR3 size: 11 residues. CDR3 residues: CATTGTTEAFF. In DNA, the CDR3 is TGTGCCACGACAGGGACCACTGAAGCTTTCTTT.

The chain is built from TRBV11-3 and TRBJ2-1; D remains ambiguous. Trimming shortened V by 5 bases and J by 5 bases, and 16 bases separated the two germline ends. CDR1 SGHNT and CDR2 YENEEA come from the germline V gene. This CDR3 is 15 amino acids long. CDR3 bases: TGTGCCAGCAGCCCGTCCCGGCGGAAAAACAATGAGCAGTTCTTC. Amino acids: CASSPSRRKNNEQFF.

This clonotype was seen more than once but under ten times. The chain carries TRBV6-5 and TRBJ2-1; TRBD2 matches at 13 bases. CDR3 length: 15 residues. Germline values: CDR1 MNHEY, CDR2 SVGAGI. The V segment lost 7 bases and the J segment 5 bases; nucleotides outside the gene matches: 5. This CDR3 reads CASISGLAGDNEQFF. In DNA, the CDR3 is TGTGCCAGCATTTCTGGACTAGCGGGAGACAATGAGCAGTTCTTC.

This clonotype has at least ten counts. This chain joins TRBV20-1 and TRBJ2-6; either TRBD1 or TRBD2 may fit D (5 bases each). The CDR3 is 16 amino acids. Germline assignment: CDR1 DFQATT and CDR2 SNEGSKA (reference sequence). V was clipped by 3 bases and J by 4 bases, with 16 bases between them. The DNA for the CDR3 is TGCAGTGCTAGGGGGACGGAGCTCTCCGGGGCCAACGTCCTGACTTTC. Its translation: CSARGTELSGANVLTF.

The chain is built from TRBV12-3 or TRBV12-4 and TRBJ2-7; D is uncertain. The CDR3 covers 12 residues. The V end lost 3 bases, the J end lost 4 bases, and 7 bases lay between the germline ends. The CDR3 coding sequence is TGTGCCAGCAGTTTTCGAAAGTACGAGCAGTACGTC. It is translated as CASSFRKYEQYV.

The chain combines TRBV18 with TRBJ2-7; unclear D gene. CDR3 length: 13 amino acids. Germline CDR1 is KGHSH and CDR2 is LQKENI. Trimming shortened V by 3 bases and J by 6 bases, and 12 bases separated the two germline ends. CDR3 residues: CASSPRLPGEQYV. The CDR3 DNA is TGTGCCAGCTCACCTCGCCTTCCTGGCGAGCAGTACGTC.

The chain joins TRBV7-9 to TRBJ1-4; weak D call: TRBD1 (5 bases). This CDR3 spans 13 amino acids. V was pared by 10 bases and J by 5 bases, with 14 bases between. Germline V lookup: CDR1 SEHNR, CDR2 FQNEAQ (reference sequence). The CDR3 here is CATRRGVNEKLFF. CDR3 coding DNA: TGTGCCACCAGGAGGGGAGTAAATGAAAAACTGTTTTTT.

The J gene is TRBJ2-7, the V gene TRBV6-4, with a possible D match to TRBD1 (6 bases). The V end was cut by 8 bases, the J end by 7 bases, with 18 bases between. The CDR3 extends over 13 amino acids. Germline V gives CDR1 MRHNA, CDR2 SNTAGT. CDR3 protein: CASARSRGGEQYF. CDR3 DNA: TGTGCCAGCGCCCGGAGCAGGGGTGGGGAGCAGTACTTC.

This chain links TRBV12-3 or TRBV12-4 with TRBJ1-3; tentative D call: TRBD1 (5 bases). The CDR3 is 14 amino acids. Trimming took 4 bases from V and 9 from J, leaving 16 bases between them. CDR3 nucleotide sequence: TGTGCCAGCAGTTCCGGGATCTACGGGGGCACCATATATTTT. Translation: CASSSGIYGGTIYF.

This clonotype was seen a few times. V and J are TRBV15 and TRBJ2-1; tentative D call: TRBD2 (5 bases). Germline CDR1 is LNHNV and CDR2 is YYDKDF (reference sequence). The V and J ends lost 0 bases and 6 bases respectively, with 9 bases between them. The CDR3 extends over 14 amino acids. The CDR3 coding sequence is TGTGCCACCAGCAGAGATAGCGCCCTCAATGAGCAGTTCTTC. This codes for CATSRDSALNEQFF.

The V and J genes are TRBV6-2 or TRBV6-3 and TRBJ1-1; TRBD1 aligns across 8 bases. The length of the CDR3 is 16 residues. V was clipped by 2 bases and J by 3 bases; unmatched bases: 8. The germline V gene encodes CDR1 MNHEY and CDR2 SVGEGT. The CDR3 protein is CASSYEWVTGDTEAFF. CDR3 nucleotides: TGTGCCAGCAGTTACGAATGGGTGACAGGGGACACTGAAGCTTTCTTT.

This clonotype was recorded many times. The chain carries TRBV12-3 or TRBV12-4 and TRBJ2-4; TRBD1 matches at 7 bases. This CDR3 comprises 16 residues. Unmatched junction bases numbered 5, after V lost 3 bases and J lost 0 bases. For the CDR3, the DNA is TGTGCCAGCAGTTTCAAGGGGGCCCTAGCCAAAAACATTCAGTACTTC. It yields the protein CASSFKGALAKNIQYF.

This clonotype showed up just once. The genes are TRBV27 and TRBJ2-2; D tentatively reads TRBD1 or TRBD2 (6 bases each). V was trimmed by 5 bases and J by 2 bases, leaving 15 bases between them. CDR3 length: 16 amino acids. Germline lookup yields CDR1 MNHEY and CDR2 SMNVEV (reference sequence). CDR3 sequence: CASSQNGGLNTGELFF. CDR3 DNA: TGTGCCAGCAGTCAGAACGGGGGCTTAAACACCGGGGAGCTGTTTTTT.

This rearrangement joins TRBV7-8 to TRBJ2-3, with 10 bases aligning to TRBD1. This CDR3 has 15 amino acids. Germline CDR1 SGHVS, CDR2 FQNEAQ. J lost 5 bases, V lost 6 bases, and 8 bases had no gene match. CDR3 DNA: TGTGCCAGCAGAACAAGACAGGGGGCGGGAGATACGCAGTATTTT. It codes for CASRTRQGAGDTQYF.